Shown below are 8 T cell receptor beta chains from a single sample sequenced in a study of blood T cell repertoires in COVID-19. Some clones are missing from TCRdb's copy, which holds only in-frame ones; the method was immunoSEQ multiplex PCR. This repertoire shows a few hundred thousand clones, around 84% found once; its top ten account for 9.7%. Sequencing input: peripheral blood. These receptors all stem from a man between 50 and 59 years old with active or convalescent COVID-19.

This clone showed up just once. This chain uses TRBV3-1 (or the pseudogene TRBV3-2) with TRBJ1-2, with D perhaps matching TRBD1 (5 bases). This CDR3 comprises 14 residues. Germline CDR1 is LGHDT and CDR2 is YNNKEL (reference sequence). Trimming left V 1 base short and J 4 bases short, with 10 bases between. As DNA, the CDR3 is TGTGCCAGCAGCCAAGGCCCCCAGGGCTATGGCTACACCTTC. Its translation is CASSQGPQGYGYTF.

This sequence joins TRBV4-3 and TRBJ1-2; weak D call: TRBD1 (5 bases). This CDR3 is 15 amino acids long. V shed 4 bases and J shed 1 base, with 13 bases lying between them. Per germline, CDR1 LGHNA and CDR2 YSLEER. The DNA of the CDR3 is TGCGCCAGCAGCCGCCTACATGACAGTAACTATGGCTACACCTTC. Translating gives CASSRLHDSNYGYTF.

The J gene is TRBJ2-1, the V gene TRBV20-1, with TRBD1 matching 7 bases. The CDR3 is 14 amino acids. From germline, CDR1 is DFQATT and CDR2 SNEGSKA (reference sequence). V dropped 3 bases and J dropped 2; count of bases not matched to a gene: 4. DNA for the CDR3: TGCAGTGCTAGTACAGGGGTGACCTACAATGAGCAGTTCTTC. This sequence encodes CSASTGVTYNEQFF.

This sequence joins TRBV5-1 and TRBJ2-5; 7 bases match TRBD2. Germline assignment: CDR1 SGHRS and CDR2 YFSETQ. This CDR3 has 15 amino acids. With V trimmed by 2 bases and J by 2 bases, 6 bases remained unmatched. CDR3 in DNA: TGCGCCAGCAGCTTCCGGCGGGGGTTACAAGAGACCCAGTACTTC. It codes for CASSFRRGLQETQYF.

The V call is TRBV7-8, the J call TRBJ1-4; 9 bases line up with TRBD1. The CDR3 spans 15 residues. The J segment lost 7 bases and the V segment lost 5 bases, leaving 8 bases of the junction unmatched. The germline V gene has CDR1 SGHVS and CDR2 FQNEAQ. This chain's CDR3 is CASSETQGAGEKLFF. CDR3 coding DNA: TGTGCCAGCAGCGAAACACAGGGGGCAGGTGAAAAACTGTTTTTT.

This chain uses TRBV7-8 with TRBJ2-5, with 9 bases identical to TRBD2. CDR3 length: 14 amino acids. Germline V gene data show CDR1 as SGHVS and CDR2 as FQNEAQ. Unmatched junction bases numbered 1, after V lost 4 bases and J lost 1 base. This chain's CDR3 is CASSYSGGQETQYF. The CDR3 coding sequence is TGTGCCAGCAGCTATAGCGGGGGCCAAGAGACCCAGTACTTC.

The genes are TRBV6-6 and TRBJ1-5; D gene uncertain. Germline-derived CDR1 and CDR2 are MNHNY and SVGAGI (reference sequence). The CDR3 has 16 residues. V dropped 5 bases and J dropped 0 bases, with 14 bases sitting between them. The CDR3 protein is CASSLFDMDSNQPQHF. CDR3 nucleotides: TGTGCCAGCAGTCTATTCGACATGGATAGCAATCAGCCCCAGCATTTT.

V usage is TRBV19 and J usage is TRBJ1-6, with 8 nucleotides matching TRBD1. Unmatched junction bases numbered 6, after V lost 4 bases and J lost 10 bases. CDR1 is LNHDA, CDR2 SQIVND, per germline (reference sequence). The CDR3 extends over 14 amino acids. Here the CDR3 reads CASSRRDRLSPLHF. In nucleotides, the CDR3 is TGTGCCAGTAGTAGGCGGGACAGGCTGTCACCCCTCCACTTT.